This T cell receptor (beta chain) was identified during a study of T cell changes during pregnancy in multiple sclerosis. Method: immunoSEQ multiplex PCR; TCRdb's copy keeps in-frame clones and lacks some. The repertoire holds roughly 64,000 clones, with 90% as singletons. The junction had 9 bases not matched to a gene; V was cut back by 10 bases and J by 6 bases. This CDR3 contains 13 residues. Germline-derived CDR1 and CDR2 are MNHEY and SMNVEV (reference sequence). The V gene is TRBV27, the J gene TRBJ2-3; 8 bases line up with TRBD2. The clonotype comes from a female donor in good health, enrolled as a control in a pregnancy study. The sample here was peripheral blood, taken in the third trimester of pregnancy. The CDR3 DNA reads as TGTGCCACCCTGGCGGGAGGAATCGATACGCAGTATTTT. The encoded protein is CATLAGGIDTQYF.